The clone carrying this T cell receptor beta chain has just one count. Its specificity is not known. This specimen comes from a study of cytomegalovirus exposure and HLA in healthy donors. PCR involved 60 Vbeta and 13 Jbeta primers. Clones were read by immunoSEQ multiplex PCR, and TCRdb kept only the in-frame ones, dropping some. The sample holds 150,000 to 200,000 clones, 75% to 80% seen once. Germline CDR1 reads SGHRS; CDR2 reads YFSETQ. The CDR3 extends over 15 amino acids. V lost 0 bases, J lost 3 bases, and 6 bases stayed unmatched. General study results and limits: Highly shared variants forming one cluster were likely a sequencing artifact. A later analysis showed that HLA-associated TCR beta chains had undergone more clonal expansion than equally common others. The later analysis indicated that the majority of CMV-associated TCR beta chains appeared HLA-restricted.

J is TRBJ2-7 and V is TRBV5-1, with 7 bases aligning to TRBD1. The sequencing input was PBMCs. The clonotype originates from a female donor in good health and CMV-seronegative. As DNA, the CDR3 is TGCGCCAGCAGCTTGGCCACAGGGGATGGCTACGAGCAGTACTTC. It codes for CASSLATGDGYEQYF.